This paragraph covers one TCR beta chain sequence. Its antigen is not known. This entry is derived from a study of T cells expressing NK-cell markers. Overall study: In sorted CD3+CD56+NKG2C+, CD3+CD56+NKG2C- and CD3+CD56-NKG2C+ T cells, TCR beta repertoires were obtained. Eight donors were sequenced, seven testing HCMV-seropositive and one testing seronegative. General study points: The study did not resolve the HCMV specificity of expanded NKG2C+ T cell clones.

For TCR beta, cDNA was produced by 5'RACE template switching with UMIs. No DNA is given; TCRdb re-called the 5' RACE reads and lists each CDR3 protein once. Here the sample table reports about 460,000 distinct CDR3 sequences. CDR1 is ENHRY, CDR2 SYGVKD, per germline. The CDR3 consists of 14 residues. V gene TRBV10-3 combines with J gene TRBJ2-7; the TCRdb D gene call, TRBD2, has no DNA to confirm it. Material for sequencing was blood T cells: a sorted CD56 or NKG2C T cell subset, CD4+ or CD8+ T cells, or bulk PBMC T cells (not recorded which). This clonotype was sampled from a woman in her fifties or sixties in good health. CDR3 protein: CAISEFSGAYEQYF.